A selection of T cell receptor beta chains follows, all from one sample in a study of T cells in localized non-small cell lung cancer. Generated by immunoSEQ multiplex PCR, the TCRdb table keeps only in-frame clones and is missing some. The data show 45,000 or so clones, with about 86% seen just once and around 2.5% held by the top ten. The sample in question was PBMCs, obtained before any cancer treatment. The origin of the receptors is a man aged 40 to 75 with stage II lung adenocarcinoma. Both conserved end residues are part of each CDR3. The D gene is left open where the match is weak. Size tells how often a clone was seen (once, few, many) or the class of an expanded clone, and some rows leave it out.

>-|TRBJ1-6|-|TRBV27
CASSFYMGGSYNSPLHF
TGTGCCAGCAGCTTTTATATGGGGGGCTCCTATAATTCACCCCTCCACTTT
>-|TRBJ1-2|-|TRBV5-1
CASSPGSNYGYTF
TGCGCCAGCAGTCCCGGGTCGAACTATGGCTACACCTTC
>few|TRBJ2-3|TRBD2|TRBV5-8
CASSLTGGQLIDTQYF
TGTGCCAGCAGCTTGACGGGGGGGCAGTTAATAGATACGCAGTATTTT
>-|TRBJ1-2|-|TRBV7-9
CASSLSRGSNYGYTF
TGTGCCAGCAGCTTATCAAGGGGGTCTAACTATGGCTACACCTTC
>-|TRBJ2-1|TRBD1|TRBV29-1
CSVGGTGGSLRNEQFF
TGCAGCGTTGGCGGGACAGGGGGCAGTTTGAGGAATGAGCAGTTCTTC
>-|TRBJ1-1|-|TRBV5-1
CASSTWGSTEAFF
TGCGCCAGCAGCACCTGGGGGAGCACTGAAGCTTTCTTT
>-|TRBJ2-6|-|TRBV5-4
CASSFGRRSGANVLTF
TGTGCCAGCAGCTTTGGGAGACGCTCTGGGGCCAACGTCCTGACTTTC
>-|TRBJ1-3|TRBD1|TRBV4-1
CASSQTSDRANTIYF
TGCGCCAGCAGCCAAACCTCGGACAGGGCCAACACCATATATTTT
>-|TRBJ2-3|TRBD2|TRBV14
CASSQRTSLKYF
TGTGCCAGCAGCCAAAGGACTAGCTTGAAGTATTTT
>-|TRBJ2-1|-|TRBV11-2
CASSLEDLGNEQFF
TGTGCCAGCAGCTTAGAGGACCTAGGGAATGAGCAGTTCTTC
>-|TRBJ1-1|TRBD1|TRBV6-1
CASSEGRQGGREAFF
TGTGCCAGCAGTGAAGGTCGACAGGGGGGCCGTGAAGCTTTCTTT
>-|TRBJ1-2|-|TRBV6-5
CASSYSERVGYTF
TGTGCCAGCAGTTACTCTGAAAGGGTGGGCTACACCTTC
>-|TRBJ2-5|-|TRBV30
CAWSRQTQETQYF
TGTGCCTGGAGTCGACAGACACAAGAGACCCAGTACTTC
>-|TRBJ1-5|TRBD1|TRBV5-6
CASSLRTGTGNQPQHF
TGTGCCAGCAGCTTGAGGACAGGGACAGGGAATCAGCCCCAGCATTTT
>-|TRBJ1-3|-|TRBV19
CASSDSSGNTIYF
TGTGCCAGTAGTGATAGCTCTGGAAACACCATATATTTT
>-|TRBJ2-3|-|TRBV30
CAWTPDGGVDWDTQYF
TGTGCCTGGACCCCGGATGGCGGGGTCGATTGGGATACGCAGTATTTT
>-|TRBJ1-1|-|TRBV7-8
CASSSGTTGMNTEAFF
TGTGCCAGCAGCTCAGGGACGACAGGTATGAACACTGAAGCTTTCTTT